The present TCR beta chain was sequenced within a study of T cells in Graves' hyperthyroidism and ophthalmopathy (dated by TCRdb to the late 2010s). Regarding the research as a whole: Peripheral blood samples were taken at initial diagnosis, before any treatment was given. To identify distinguishing TCR V-J signatures, a discovery cohort of 90 to 100 patients was used, comprising 40 to 45 with Graves' ophthalmopathy and around 60 with stable Graves' hyperthyroidism. Whether ophthalmopathy could be predicted prospectively was tested in an independent validation cohort made up of under 20 hyperthyroidism patients plus 17 patients who later progressed to ophthalmopathy. For training and testing, the 100 or so patients in the discovery cohort were randomly divided in a 7:3 ratio. The study also compared thyroid tissue and blood T-cell repertoires from several Graves' hyperthyroidism patients. Following sampling, methimazole starting at 30 mg daily was given to hyperthyroidism patients, and high-dose intravenous methylprednisolone was given to ophthalmopathy patients. TCR Vbeta CDR3 sequencing of roughly 140 peripheral blood samples (approximately 44 ophthalmopathy, 75 or so hyperthyroidism and roughly 17 progressor patients) is reported in the paper.

TCR beta CDR3 regions were amplified from RNA transcripts. The first round of RT-PCR for the TCR CDR3 was performed with the HTBI primer set and the Qiagen OneStep RT-PCR kit. Libraries were constructed in a second round of multiplex PCR, after which size selection and purification were carried out. Paired-end sequencing of the libraries was performed with 100 bp reads on an Illumina HiSeq2000. The authors' pipeline ran thus. SOAPnuke was used to process the raw data, removing reads that contained adapters or uncalled bases, had a mean Phred below 15, or lacked an exact match to the constant primer or identifier. High-quality paired reads were merged using COPE v1.2.5, and each unique nucleotide sequence was defined as a clonotype. MiTCR v1.1 was used to align clonotypes to the IMGT TRBV, TRBD and TRBJ reference segments. Analysis was restricted to V-J combinations with a frequency above 0.0001, which covered approximately 99% of repertoires. A TCS score was defined as the ratio of F50 (clonal expansion) to E x V (chaos), with BLOSUM62-based TCRdist applied between CDR3 peptides within each V-J. Welch's t-statistics and random forest reduced 514 V-J features to about 13, which were used in a naive Bayes classifier (R e1071). Using fastp at Q25 and MiXCR, TCRdb reprocessed the public reads and kept productive beta chains. Every entry covers one CDR3 protein and lists the most common genes and DNA from its rows. V and J calls and clone size were set by TCRdb, not the authors. The sample table shows 250,000 to 300,000 distinct CDR3 sequences, and around 15% are seen once. The ten largest clonotypes hold roughly 30% of the sample.

What the research found in general, with its limitations: A 13 V-J signature model separated ophthalmopathy from stable hyperthyroidism, with just over 85% sensitivity and 81.08% specificity in cross-validation and 80%/75% in testing. Most expanded thyroid clonotypes (frequency above 0.001) were also detected in blood, suggesting blood repertoires may reflect thyroid immune responses. No statistical method was used to fix the sample size in advance, and group allocation was not hidden from the investigators. In validation, progression to ophthalmopathy was predicted by the model with more than 65% sensitivity and about 72% specificity, a median of roughly six months before onset.

Hyperthyroidism patients were newly diagnosed, with disease duration under 2 months, and aged 18 to 65 years. The study excluded patients with uncontrolled infections, other autoimmune diseases, pregnancy or lactation. Diagnoses were based on clinical symptoms, serum thyroxine and TRAb, thyroid ultrasound and orbital computed tomography. Blood from progressor patients was drawn when they were first diagnosed with hyperthyroidism, before any ophthalmopathy symptoms appeared. PBMCs were separated from roughly 9.3 ml of fresh peripheral blood using Ficoll-Paque density gradient centrifugation. Progressor patients were first diagnosed with Graves' hyperthyroidism and then developed ophthalmopathy during follow-up. Total RNA was extracted using Trizol reagent, and RNA quality was assessed on an Agilent 2100 Bioanalyzer. This clonotype was detected ten times or more. Its antigen is currently not known. No much larger clone is present one base from it, and per-base qualities are unavailable.

CDR1 and CDR2 (MDHEN, SYDVKM) derive from the germline V gene. Inclusive of the bounding cysteine and phenylalanine, the CDR3 is 16 residues long. The entry retains the CDR3 DNA only, 48 bases that are in frame from base 1. Trimming takes 6 bases off V and 7 bases off J; junction bases not matched to a gene: 14. Here the chain combines TRBV28 and TRBJ2-7, with TRBD2 identical over 11 junction bases. Sequenced sample: blood. This clonotype was obtained from a woman between 45 and 65 years old with Graves' hyperthyroidism that later progressed to Graves' ophthalmopathy. The CDR3 region reads CASRAIPGLADQEQYF. The DNA sequence is TGTGCCAGCAGAGCTATCCCGGGACTAGCGGATCAAGAGCAGTACTTC.